The sequence of this T cell receptor (beta chain) was determined in a study of blood T cell repertoires in COVID-19. Study in general: From T cells, B-cell-depleted T cells, or PBMCs came the material, which was cDNA or gDNA.

Germline V gives CDR1 SEHNR, CDR2 FQNEAQ (reference sequence). The ends were cut back, 2 bases at V and 0 bases at J, with 11 bases in the middle. The CDR3 covers 16 residues. Sequenced by immunoSEQ multiplex PCR; TCRdb stores in-frame clones only, minus some. The sample has just under 350,000 clones; about 88% are singletons. The V and J genes are TRBV7-9 and TRBJ2-4; no clear D gene. This clonotype was sampled from a woman between 65 and 79 years old with COVID-19, enrolled during active disease. Input material: peripheral blood. CDR3 loop: CASSLSNEIAKNIQYF. The CDR3 DNA follows: TGTGCCAGCAGCTTATCAAACGAGATAGCCAAAAACATTCAGTACTTC.